One and the same sample provided the 8 T cell receptor beta chains below, sequenced in a study of identical twins. TCRdb re-analysed the 5' RACE reads in MiXCR, keeping a single row per CDR3 protein. Of under 350,000 distinct CDR3 sequences detected, around 9.7% appear once; the ten largest clones hold 6% to 8.5%. This sample also belongs to another study, concerning yellow fever vaccine responses in identical twins.

The sample comprised CD8+ T cells sorted from blood. The receptors here all came from a woman under 30 in good health.

This clonotype was seen ten or more times. The chain links TRBV28 to TRBJ1-4; D perhaps matches TRBD1 (5 bases). In germline, CDR1 is MDHEN, CDR2 SYDVKM. The CDR3 totals 15 residues. The germline V and J ends were trimmed by 3 bases and 4 bases, with 12 bases remaining between them. The CDR3 region has the DNA TGTGCCAGCAGTTTTCTGGGGGAGAGTAATGAAAAACTGTTTTTT. Amino acid sequence: CASSFLGESNEKLFF.

This clonotype was picked up a small number of times. The rearrangement joins TRBV5-1 to TRBJ2-5, with TRBD2 matching 7 bases. Trimming at V came to 4 bases and at J to 2 bases, leaving 5 bases not matched to a gene. Per germline, CDR1 SGHRS and CDR2 YFSETQ. The CDR3 loop spans 14 amino acids. The CDR3 region is CASSHGLEQETQYF. CDR3 nucleotide sequence: TGCGCCAGCAGCCACGGACTAGAACAAGAGACCCAGTACTTC.

This clonotype was counted many times. The V call is TRBV28, the J call TRBJ2-5; D is ambiguous. Germline CDR1 and CDR2: MDHEN and SYDVKM. Trimming removed 3 bases at V and 2 bases at J, with 10 bases between. This CDR3 has 14 amino acids. The CDR3 loop reads CASSFRIQQETQYF. In nucleotides, the CDR3 is TGTGCCAGCAGTTTTCGGATACAGCAAGAGACCCAGTACTTC.

The V gene is TRBV7-2, the J gene TRBJ2-4, with D perhaps TRBD1 (6 bases). Deletions cut 3 bases from V and 3 bases from J, with 9 bases between. Germline assignment: CDR1 SGHTA and CDR2 FQGNSA. This CDR3 contains 14 residues. The DNA for the CDR3 is TGTGCCAGCAGCTTGGACAGTTACAAAAACATTCAGTACTTC. Encoded protein: CASSLDSYKNIQYF.

The chain links TRBV28 to TRBJ2-7; no reliable D call. Germline values: CDR1 MDHEN, CDR2 SYDVKM. V lost 5 bases, J lost 3 bases, and 14 bases lay in between. This CDR3 has 14 residues. The CDR3 protein is CASSPPVAGYEQYF. The CDR3 nucleotides are TGTGCCAGCAGTCCTCCAGTAGCAGGCTACGAGCAGTACTTC.

This clonotype was observed many times. The chain employs TRBV29-1 and TRBJ2-1; 9 bases fit TRBD1. There are 13 residues in the CDR3. V dropped 6 bases and J dropped 3; count of bases not matched to a gene: 3. Germline CDR1 reads SQVTM; CDR2 reads ANQGSEA. The CDR3 bases are TGCAGCGTCCCGGGACAGGGCTACAATGAGCAGTTCTTC. As protein: CSVPGQGYNEQFF.

This clonotype was picked up a small number of times. The chain couples TRBV28 to TRBJ2-5, with 9 positions matching TRBD2. V was clipped by 8 bases and J by 4 bases; unmatched bases: 8. CDR3 size: 14 residues. CDR1 is MDHEN, CDR2 SYDVKM, per germline. The CDR3 region has the DNA TGTGCCAGCCGGCAGCGGGGGGAAGGAGAGACCCAGTACTTC. Encoded protein: CASRQRGEGETQYF.

This clonotype was detected many times. V is TRBV6-1 and J is TRBJ1-4; perhaps TRBD1 as D (5 bases). Germline lookup yields CDR1 MNHNS and CDR2 SASEGT. The CDR3 sequence is 15 residues long. V lost 7 bases and J lost 5, with 17 bases in between. Here the CDR3 reads CASTARRQINEKLFF. DNA of the CDR3: TGTGCCAGCACCGCCCGTCGACAGATAAATGAAAAACTGTTTTTT.